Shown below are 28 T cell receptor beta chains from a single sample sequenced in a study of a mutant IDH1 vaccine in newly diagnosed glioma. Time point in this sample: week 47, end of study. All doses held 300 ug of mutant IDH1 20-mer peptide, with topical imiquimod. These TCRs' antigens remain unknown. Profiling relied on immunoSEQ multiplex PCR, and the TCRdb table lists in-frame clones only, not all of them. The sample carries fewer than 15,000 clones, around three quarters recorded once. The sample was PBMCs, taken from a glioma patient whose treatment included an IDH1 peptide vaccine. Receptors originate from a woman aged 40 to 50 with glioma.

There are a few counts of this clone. For the CDR3, the DNA is TGTGCCAGCAGCTTATCCAGCAATCAGCCCCAGCATTTT. Its translation is CASSLSSNQPQHF. The V call is TRBV7-8, the J call TRBJ1-5; no clear D gene. This CDR3 has 13 residues. V lost 2 bases to trimming and J lost 1 base, with 3 bases between them. Germline values: CDR1 SGHVS, CDR2 FQNEAQ.

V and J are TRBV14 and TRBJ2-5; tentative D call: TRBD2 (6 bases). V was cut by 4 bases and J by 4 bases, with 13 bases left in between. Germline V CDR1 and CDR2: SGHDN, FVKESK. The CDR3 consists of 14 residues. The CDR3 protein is CASSLGRWGETQYF. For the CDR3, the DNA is TGTGCCAGCAGCCTCGGGAGATGGGGAGAGACCCAGTACTTC.

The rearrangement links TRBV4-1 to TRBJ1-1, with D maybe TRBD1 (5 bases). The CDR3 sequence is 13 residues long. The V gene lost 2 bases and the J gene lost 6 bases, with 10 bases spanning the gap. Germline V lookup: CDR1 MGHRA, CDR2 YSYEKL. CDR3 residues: CASSQPVGAEAFF. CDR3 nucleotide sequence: TGCGCCAGCAGCCAACCAGTAGGGGCTGAAGCTTTCTTT.

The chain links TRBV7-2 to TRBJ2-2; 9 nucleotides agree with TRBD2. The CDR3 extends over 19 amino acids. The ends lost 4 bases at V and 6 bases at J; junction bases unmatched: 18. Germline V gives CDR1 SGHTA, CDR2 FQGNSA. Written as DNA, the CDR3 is TGTGCCAGCAGCTCCAGGCTAGGGGTCAGCGGGGGGTATTCCGGGGAGCTGTTTTTT. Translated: CASSSRLGVSGGYSGELFF. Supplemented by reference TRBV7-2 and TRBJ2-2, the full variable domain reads GAGVSQSPSNKVTEKGKDVELRCDPISGHTALYWYRQSLGQGLEFLIYFQGNSAPDKSGLPSDRFSAERTGGSVSTLTIQRTQQEDSAVYLCASSSRLGVSGGYSGELFFGEGSRLTVL.

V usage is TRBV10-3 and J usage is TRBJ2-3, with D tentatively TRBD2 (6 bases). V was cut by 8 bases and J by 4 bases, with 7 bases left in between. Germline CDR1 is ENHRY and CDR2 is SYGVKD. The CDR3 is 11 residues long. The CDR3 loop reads CAILAADTQYF. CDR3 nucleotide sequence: TGTGCCATCTTAGCGGCAGATACGCAGTATTTT.

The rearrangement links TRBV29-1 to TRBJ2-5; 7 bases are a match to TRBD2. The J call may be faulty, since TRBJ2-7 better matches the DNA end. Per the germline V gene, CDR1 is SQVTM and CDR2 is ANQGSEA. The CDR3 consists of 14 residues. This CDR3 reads CSVVWGREPYEQYF. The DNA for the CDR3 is TGCAGCGTTGTCTGGGGGAGGGAGCCCTACGAGCAGTACTTC.

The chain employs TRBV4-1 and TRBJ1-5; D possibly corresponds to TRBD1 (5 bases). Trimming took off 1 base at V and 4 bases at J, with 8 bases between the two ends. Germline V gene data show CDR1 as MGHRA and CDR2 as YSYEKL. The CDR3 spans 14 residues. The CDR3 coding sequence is TGCGCCAGCAGCCAAGGACAGCCTAATCAGCCCCAGCATTTT. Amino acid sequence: CASSQGQPNQPQHF.

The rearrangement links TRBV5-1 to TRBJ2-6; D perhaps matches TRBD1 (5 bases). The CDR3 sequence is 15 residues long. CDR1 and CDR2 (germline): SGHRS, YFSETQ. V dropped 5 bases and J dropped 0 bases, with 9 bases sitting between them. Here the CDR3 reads CASRQESSGANVLTF. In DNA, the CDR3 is TGCGCCAGCAGACAGGAAAGCTCTGGGGCCAACGTCCTGACTTTC.

DNA of the CDR3: TGTGCCAGTACGGACAGGGGTAATTCACCCCTCCACTTT. This sequence encodes CASTDRGNSPLHF. The V gene is TRBV19, the J gene TRBJ1-6, with 9 positions matching TRBD1. Per the germline V gene, CDR1 is LNHDA and CDR2 is SQIVND (reference sequence). V was clipped by 7 bases and J by 6 bases; unmatched bases: 1. The CDR3 is made up of 13 amino acids.

This CDR3 reads CASSVASGGIDTGELFF. Written as DNA, the CDR3 is TGTGCCAGCAGTGTTGCCTCAGGGGGCATAGACACCGGGGAGCTGTTTTTT. This sequence joins TRBV2 and TRBJ2-2; TRBD1 matches at 8 bases. The CDR3 totals 17 residues. Germline assignment: CDR1 SNHLY and CDR2 FYNNEI. V was pared by 4 bases and J by 3 bases, with 10 bases of the junction left unmatched.

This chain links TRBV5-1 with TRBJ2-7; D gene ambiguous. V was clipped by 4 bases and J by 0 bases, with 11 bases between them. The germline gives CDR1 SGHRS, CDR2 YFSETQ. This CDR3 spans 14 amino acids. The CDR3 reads CASSPYMNSYEQYF. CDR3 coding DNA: TGCGCCAGCAGCCCCTATATGAACTCCTACGAGCAGTACTTC.

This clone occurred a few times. CDR3 bases: TGTGCCAGCAGTGGGACTAGCTCATATGTGAATACGCAGTATTTT. This gives the protein CASSGTSSYVNTQYF. This sequence joins TRBV2 and TRBJ2-3; 8 nucleotides align to TRBD2. The CDR3 sequence is 15 residues long. CDR1 is SNHLY and CDR2 is FYNNEI in the germline V gene. Unmatched junction bases numbered 10, after V lost 4 bases and J lost 7 bases. Filled out from reference TRBV2 and TRBJ2-3, the complete variable domain reads EPEVTQTPSHQVTQMGQEVILRCVPISNHLYFYWYRQILGQKVEFLVSFYNNEISEKSEIFDDQFSVERPDGSNFTLKIRSTKLEDSAMYFCASSGTSSYVNTQYFGPGTRLTVL.

The CDR3 spells CASSFSSVALTKDILGETEAFF. CDR3 nucleotide sequence: TGCGCCAGCTCCTTTAGTAGTGTGGCGCTGACTAAAGACATACTGGGAGAGACTGAAGCTTTCTTT. The genes are TRBV4-3 and TRBJ1-1; D not resolved. V was clipped by 8 bases and J by 5 bases, with 42 bases between them. CDR1 is LGHNA, CDR2 YSLEER, per germline. The length of the CDR3 is 22 residues.

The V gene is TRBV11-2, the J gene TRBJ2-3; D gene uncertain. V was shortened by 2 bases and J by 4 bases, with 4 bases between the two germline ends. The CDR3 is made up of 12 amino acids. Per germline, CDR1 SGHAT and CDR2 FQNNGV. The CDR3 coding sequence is TGTGCCAGCAGCTTAAACGCAGATACGCAGTATTTT. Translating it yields CASSLNADTQYF.

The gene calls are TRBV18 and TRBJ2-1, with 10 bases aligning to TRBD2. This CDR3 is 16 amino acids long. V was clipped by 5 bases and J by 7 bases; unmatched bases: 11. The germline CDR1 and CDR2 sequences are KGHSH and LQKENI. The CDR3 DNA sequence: TGTGCCAGCTCAGATTATGCTAGCGGGAGTGATAATGAGCAGTTCTTC. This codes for CASSDYASGSDNEQFF.

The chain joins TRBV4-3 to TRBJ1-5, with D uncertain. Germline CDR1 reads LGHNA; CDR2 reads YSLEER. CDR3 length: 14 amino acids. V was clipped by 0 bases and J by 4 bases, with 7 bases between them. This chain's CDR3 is CASSQEEGNQPQHF. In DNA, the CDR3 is TGCGCCAGCAGCCAAGAGGAGGGTAATCAGCCCCAGCATTTT.

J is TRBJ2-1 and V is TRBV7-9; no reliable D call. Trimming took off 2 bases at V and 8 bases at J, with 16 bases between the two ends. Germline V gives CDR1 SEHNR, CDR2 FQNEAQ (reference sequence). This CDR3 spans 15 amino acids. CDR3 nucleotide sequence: TGTGCCAGCAGCTTATCTTCGACGGCTGCCCATGAGCAGTTCTTC. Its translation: CASSLSSTAAHEQFF. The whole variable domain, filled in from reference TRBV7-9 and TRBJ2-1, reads DTGVSQNPRHKITKRGQNVTFRCDPISEHNRLYWYRQTLGQGPEFLTYFQNEAQLEKSRLLSDRFSAERPKGSFSTLEIQRTEQGDSAMYLCASSLSSTAAHEQFFGPGTRLTVL.

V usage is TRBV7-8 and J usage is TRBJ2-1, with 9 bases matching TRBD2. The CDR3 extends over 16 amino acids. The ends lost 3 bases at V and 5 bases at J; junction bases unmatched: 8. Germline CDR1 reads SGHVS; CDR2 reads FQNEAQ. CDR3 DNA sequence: TGTGCCAGCAGCTTCTCCAGGGGCGGGAGGGACAATGAGCAGTTCTTC. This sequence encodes CASSFSRGGRDNEQFF.

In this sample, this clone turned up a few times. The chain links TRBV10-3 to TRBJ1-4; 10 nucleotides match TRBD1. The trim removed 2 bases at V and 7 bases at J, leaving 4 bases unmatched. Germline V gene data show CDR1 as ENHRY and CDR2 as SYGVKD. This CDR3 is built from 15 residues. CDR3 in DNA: TGTGCCATCAGTGAGCCGGGACAGGGGAGTGAAAAACTGTTTTTT. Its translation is CAISEPGQGSEKLFF.

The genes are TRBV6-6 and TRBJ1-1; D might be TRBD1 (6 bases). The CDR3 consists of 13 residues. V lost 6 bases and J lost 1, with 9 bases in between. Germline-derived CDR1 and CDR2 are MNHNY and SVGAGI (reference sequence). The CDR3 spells CASRPRGNTEAFF. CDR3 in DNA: TGTGCCAGCAGGCCCAGGGGGAACACTGAAGCTTTCTTT.

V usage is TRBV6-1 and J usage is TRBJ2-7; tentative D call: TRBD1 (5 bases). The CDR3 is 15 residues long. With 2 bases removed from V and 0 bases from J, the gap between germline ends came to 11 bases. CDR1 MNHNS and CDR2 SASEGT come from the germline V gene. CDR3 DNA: TGTGCCAGCAGTGAAATAGGGGATTCCTCCTACGAGCAGTACTTC. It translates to CASSEIGDSSYEQYF.

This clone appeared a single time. CDR3 coding DNA: TGTGCCAGCTCACCACCCGTCGCTCCCAGGGGCGAGCAGTACTTC. Translation: CASSPPVAPRGEQYF. The chain has TRBV18 and TRBJ2-7; D possibly corresponds to TRBD1 (6 bases). Germline V CDR1 and CDR2: KGHSH, LQKENI. V lost 0 bases and J 6 bases, leaving 15 bases between the germline ends. This CDR3 has 15 amino acids.

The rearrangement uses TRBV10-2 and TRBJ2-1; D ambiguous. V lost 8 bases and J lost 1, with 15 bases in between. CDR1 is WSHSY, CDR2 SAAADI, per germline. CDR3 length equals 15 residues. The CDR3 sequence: CASGIGGFSYNEQFF. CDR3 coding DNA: TGCGCCAGCGGGATCGGTGGATTTTCCTACAATGAGCAGTTCTTC.

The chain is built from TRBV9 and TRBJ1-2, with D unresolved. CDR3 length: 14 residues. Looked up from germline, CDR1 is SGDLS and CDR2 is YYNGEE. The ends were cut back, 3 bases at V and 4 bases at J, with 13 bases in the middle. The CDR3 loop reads CASSAAGKLYGYTF. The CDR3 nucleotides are TGTGCCAGCAGCGCGGCAGGAAAACTCTATGGCTACACCTTC.

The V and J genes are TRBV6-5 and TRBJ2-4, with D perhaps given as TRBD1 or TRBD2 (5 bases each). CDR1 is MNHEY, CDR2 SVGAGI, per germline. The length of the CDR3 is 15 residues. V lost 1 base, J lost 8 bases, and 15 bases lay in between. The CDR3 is CASSYYRGRIDIQYF. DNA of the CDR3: TGTGCCAGCAGTTACTATCGGGGCAGGATTGACATTCAGTACTTC.

This CDR3 is CASSLAEGADGELFF. CDR3 in DNA: TGTGCCAGCAGCTTGGCCGAGGGGGCGGACGGGGAGCTGTTTTTT. The chain links TRBV5-5 to TRBJ2-2; 7 nucleotides line up with TRBD1. This CDR3 comprises 15 residues. V lost 0 bases to trimming and J lost 7 bases; unmatched junction nucleotides: 6. The germline gives CDR1 SGHKS, CDR2 YYEKEE (reference sequence).

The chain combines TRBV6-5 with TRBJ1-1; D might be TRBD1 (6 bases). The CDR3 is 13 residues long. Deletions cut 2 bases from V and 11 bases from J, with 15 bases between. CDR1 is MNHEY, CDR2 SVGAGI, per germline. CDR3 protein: CASSYALTGTAFF. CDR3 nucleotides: TGTGCCAGCAGTTACGCGTTGACAGGCACGGCTTTCTTT.

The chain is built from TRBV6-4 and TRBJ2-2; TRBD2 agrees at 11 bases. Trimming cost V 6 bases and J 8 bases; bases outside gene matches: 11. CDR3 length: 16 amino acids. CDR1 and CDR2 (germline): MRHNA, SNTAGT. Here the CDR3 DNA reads TGTGCCAGCAGATTCTCGACTAGCGGGGTGGTGGGGGAGCTGTTTTTT. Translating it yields CASRFSTSGVVGELFF.